The rows below give T cell receptor beta chains drawn from one sample of a study of blood T cell repertoires in COVID-19. Generated by immunoSEQ multiplex PCR, the TCRdb table keeps only in-frame clones and is missing some. The data hold about 250,000 clones, with approximately 85% observed a single time. The source material was PBMCs or T cells enriched from blood (not recorded which). The receptors were sampled from a woman aged 50 to 60 with acute COVID-19. Both conserved end residues are part of each CDR3. D genes are given only for firm matches. Clone sizes are given selectively: once, few, many, or a class where the clone is expanded.

d_call	clone_size	v_call	j_call	cdr3_aa	cdr3_nt
TRBD2	NA	TRBV5-4	TRBJ2-3	CASSLASGVITDTQYF	TGTGCCAGCAGCTTGGCAAGCGGGGTCATCACAGATACGCAGTATTTT
NA	once	TRBV5-4	TRBJ1-6	CASSSGDSFNSPLHF	TGTGCCAGCAGCTCCGGGGACTCCTTTAATTCACCCCTCCACTTT
TRBD2	NA	TRBV14	TRBJ2-1	CASSQVRGAYNEQFF	TGTGCCAGCAGCCAAGTGCGGGGGGCCTACAATGAGCAGTTCTTC
NA	NA	TRBV19	TRBJ2-3	CASSTGQNTDTQYF	TGTGCCAGTAGTACTGGACAAAACACAGATACGCAGTATTTT
NA	NA	TRBV7-9	TRBJ2-1	CASSLVSVEQFF	TGTGCCAGCAGCTTAGTCTCCGTGGAGCAGTTCTTC
TRBD2	NA	TRBV3-1/TRBV3-2	TRBJ2-3	CASSQRLAGVSTDTQYF	TGTGCCAGCAGCCAAAGACTAGCGGGAGTATCTACAGATACGCAGTATTTT
TRBD1	NA	TRBV9	TRBJ1-1	CASSESGQHTEAFF	TGTGCCAGCAGCGAATCGGGACAGCACACTGAAGCTTTCTTT
NA	NA	TRBV24-1	TRBJ1-2	CATSVGDYYGYTF	TGTGCCACCAGTGTCGGAGACTACTATGGCTACACCTTC
TRBD1	NA	TRBV18	TRBJ1-4	CASSPPSGQDEKLFF	TGTGCCAGCTCACCACCGAGTGGACAGGATGAAAAACTGTTTTTT
TRBD1	NA	TRBV7-7	TRBJ1-2	CASSPLTGINYGYTF	TGTGCCAGCAGCCCCTTGACAGGGATAAACTATGGCTACACCTTC
TRBD2	NA	TRBV6-6	TRBJ2-7	CASSTSSGTSGGVMNF	TGTGCCAGCAGTACAAGCTCCGGGACTAGCGGGGGGGTGATGAACTTC
NA	NA	TRBV5-1	TRBJ2-3	CASRLTDTQYF	TGCGCCAGCAGACTCACAGATACGCAGTATTTT
TRBD1	NA	TRBV6-5	TRBJ1-1	CASSSQTGPGTEAFF	TGTGCCAGCAGTTCCCAGACAGGGCCGGGCACTGAAGCTTTCTTT
TRBD1	NA	TRBV19	TRBJ2-2	CASSIGGGAGTGELFF	TGTGCCAGTAGTATAGGAGGGGGCGCGGGCACCGGGGAGCTGTTTTTT
NA	NA	TRBV7-8	TRBJ2-1	CASSLDGSYNEQFF	TGTGCCAGCAGCTTAGACGGCTCCTACAATGAGCAGTTCTTC
NA	once	TRBV6-2/TRBV6-3	TRBJ1-5	CASSSQVKWDQPQHF	TGTGCCAGCAGTTCCCAGGTAAAGTGGGATCAGCCCCAGCATTTT
TRBD1	NA	TRBV5-1	TRBJ2-1	CASSLEGQGFSEQFF	TGCGCCAGCAGCTTGGAAGGACAGGGGTTTAGTGAGCAGTTCTTC